The 21 T cell receptor beta chains listed next were all sequenced from one sample in a study of molecular identifiers for immune sequencing clone quantification. TCRdb re-called the PCR reads through MiXCR, storing one row per CDR3 protein. The table lists hundreds of thousands of distinct CDR3 sequences, over 20% of them singletons. The specimen was naive CD8+ T cells from blood, with Jurkat cell RNA spiked in. Noted subset: FACS-sorted CD8+CD4-CCR7+CD45RA+ naive T cells. Receptor source: a human donor in good health. Some libraries in this study had Jurkat cell RNA spiked in.

This clonotype was recorded at least ten times. As DNA, the CDR3 is TGTGCCAGCAGTTACGCGGGGACGGCTGGCACTGAAGCTTTCTTT. Translated, it gives CASSYAGTAGTEAFF. The chain uses TRBV6-2 or TRBV6-3 and TRBJ1-1, with a possible D match to TRBD1 (5 bases). This CDR3 region has 15 residues. The ends were cut back, 2 bases at V and 4 bases at J, with 14 bases in the middle. Germline CDR1 reads MNHEY; CDR2 reads SVGEGT.

As concerns this clonotype: Just one base apart from a much larger clone, this may be a read error. This sequence joins TRBV7-2 and TRBJ2-7; the D gene could be TRBD1 or TRBD2 (5 bases each). The length of the CDR3 is 14 residues. The germline V gene has CDR1 SGHTA and CDR2 FQGNSA. V was shortened by 2 bases and J by 1 base, with 9 bases between the two germline ends. This CDR3 is CASSLRDASYEQYF. The CDR3 nucleotides are TGTGCCAGCAGCTTACGGGACGCTTCCTACGAGCAGTACTTC.

This clonotype has ten or more counts. V is TRBV29-1 and J is TRBJ2-3; possibly TRBD2 for D (6 bases). V dropped 7 bases and J dropped 0 bases, with 20 bases sitting between them. The CDR3 extends over 16 amino acids. CDR1 is SQVTM and CDR2 is ANQGSEA in the germline V gene. The CDR3 here is CSAFFLLASSTDTQYF. CDR3 sequence (DNA): TGCAGCGCGTTTTTCCTCCTAGCGTCTAGCACAGATACGCAGTATTTT.

This clonotype was seen repeatedly, ten times or more. This chain links TRBV5-8 with TRBJ2-5, with 12 bases identical to TRBD1. This CDR3 spans 15 amino acids. Trimming took 3 bases from V and 5 from J; bases not matched to a gene: 5. The germline CDR1 and CDR2 sequences are SGHTS and YDEGEE. The CDR3 loop is CASSWGTGGAETQYF. CDR3 sequence (DNA): TGTGCCAGCAGCTGGGGGACAGGGGGCGCTGAGACCCAGTACTTC.

This clonotype has a handful of counts. This may come from a read error, since a much larger clone is one base off. This chain links TRBV7-8 with TRBJ2-3, with D perhaps TRBD1 or TRBD2 (5 bases each). The CDR3 extends over 17 amino acids. Germline CDR1 reads SGHVS; CDR2 reads FQNEAQ. V lost 5 bases to trimming and J lost 0 bases, with 18 bases between them. The CDR3 spells CASSPRDGQTSTDTQYF. CDR3 DNA sequence: TGTGCCAGCAGCCCCCGGGACGGCCAAACTAGCACAGATACGCAGTATTTT.

This clonotype has ten or more counts. J is TRBJ2-3 and V is TRBV20-1; no clear D gene. V was shortened by 3 bases and J by 9 bases, with 10 bases between the two germline ends. The V gene's germline CDR1 is DFQATT and CDR2 SNEGSKA (reference sequence). CDR3 length: 11 residues. The CDR3 DNA reads as TGCAGTGCTAGCCAACGGGTGACGCAGTATTTT. Translating it yields CSASQRVTQYF.

This clonotype has a count of ten or more. J is TRBJ1-4 and V is TRBV20-1; possibly TRBD1 for D (6 bases). V was clipped by 6 bases and J by 6 bases, with 23 bases between them. Germline loops: CDR1 DFQATT, CDR2 SNEGSKA (reference sequence). This CDR3 region has 16 residues. The CDR3 here is CSAPANQGRIDEKLFF. The CDR3 DNA follows: TGCAGTGCGCCTGCCAACCAGGGGAGGATTGATGAAAAACTGTTTTTT.

Notes on this clonotype: A much larger clone differs by one base, so this may be a read error. The chain joins TRBV7-9 to TRBJ1-4; D gene ambiguous. Germline CDR1 SEHNR, CDR2 FQNEAQ (reference sequence). The CDR3 has 15 amino acids. The CDR3 DNA reads as TGTGCCAGCAGCATTACCGAGGCTACTAATGAAAAACTGCTTTTT. Protein product: CASSITEATNEKLLF.

The V and J genes are TRBV27 and TRBJ1-2; maybe TRBD1 (6 bases). The V end was cut by 3 bases, the J end by 7 bases, with 15 bases between. This CDR3 comprises 14 residues. Germline assignment: CDR1 MNHEY and CDR2 SMNVEV (reference sequence). The CDR3 DNA reads TGTGCCAGCAGTTTTCAAACAGGGAGTTCTGGCTACACCTTC. Its translation: CASSFQTGSSGYTF.

This clonotype was counted at least ten times. The gene calls are TRBV6-1 and TRBJ2-5, with TRBD1 matching over 8 bases. The germline gives CDR1 MNHNS, CDR2 SASEGT. The CDR3 covers 18 residues. The V and J ends lost 5 bases and 2 bases, in that order; junction bases with no gene match: 16. In DNA, the CDR3 is TGTGCCAGCAGTCATCAGGGGGCCTGGTCGTACCCACAAGAGACCCAGTACTTC. This codes for CASSHQGAWSYPQETQYF.

In this sample, this clonotype turned up many times. The CDR3, as DNA: TGTGCCAGCAGGCCACAGATGAACACTGAAGCTTTCTTT. Translation: CASRPQMNTEAFF. The V and J genes are TRBV27 and TRBJ1-1; D unresolved. Germline values: CDR1 MNHEY, CDR2 SMNVEV (reference sequence). V gave up 6 bases and J gave up 0 bases, with 8 bases separating them. This CDR3 region has 13 residues.

Remarks on this clonotype: An end of the junction differs from the germline gene, which may be a read error. The chain links TRBV4-3 to TRBJ2-7; D might be TRBD1 or TRBD2, each matching 5 bases. This CDR3 comprises 13 residues. Germline V gene sequence: CDR1 LGHNA, CDR2 YSLEER. CDR3 in DNA: TGCGCCATCAGCCAGGGCGGGTCCTACGAGCAGTACTTC. Its protein is CAISQGGSYEQYF.

On this clonotype: A single base separates this from a much larger clone, so it may be a read error. The gene calls are TRBV7-2 and TRBJ2-2; possibly TRBD2 for D (6 bases). This CDR3 is 13 amino acids long. Germline V gene sequence: CDR1 SGHTA, CDR2 FQGNSA. CDR3 DNA sequence: TGTGCCAGCAGCTTAGCTTACGGCGGGGAGCTGCTTTTT. Protein sequence: CASSLAYGGELLF.

This clonotype was recorded at least ten times. The V and J genes are TRBV29-1 and TRBJ2-5; D gene uncertain. Germline lookup yields CDR1 SQVTM and CDR2 ANQGSEA. This CDR3 is built from 16 residues. V was shortened by 0 bases and J by 7 bases, with 21 bases between the two germline ends. The CDR3 here is CSVEDLEAWVGATQYF. The CDR3 coding sequence is TGCAGCGTTGAAGACTTAGAGGCCTGGGTCGGAGCGACCCAGTACTTC.

CDR3 region: CASRTGHSYEQYF. CDR3 sequence (DNA): TGTGCCAGCAGAACCGGGCACTCCTACGAGCAGTACTTC. V usage is TRBV7-6 and J usage is TRBJ2-7; D remains ambiguous. The V and J ends lost 6 bases and 0 bases respectively, with 9 bases between them. The CDR3 length is 13 residues. Germline V gives CDR1 SGHVS, CDR2 FNYEAQ.

This clonotype was counted a few times. This rearrangement joins TRBV4-1 to TRBJ1-2; TRBD1 matches 11 bases. This CDR3 spans 18 amino acids. The germline V gene has CDR1 MGHRA and CDR2 YSYEKL. Trimming removed 4 bases from V and 7 bases from J; junction bases left unmatched: 17. CDR3 residues: CASSLEVWTGGGDSGYTF. CDR3 nucleotides: TGCGCCAGCAGCCTAGAGGTTTGGACAGGGGGCGGAGATTCTGGCTACACCTTC.

At least ten counts were recorded for this clonotype. V and J are TRBV5-1 and TRBJ1-1; perhaps TRBD1 as D (5 bases). V was trimmed by 0 bases and J by 0 bases, leaving 15 bases between them. Germline values: CDR1 SGHRS, CDR2 YFSETQ. This CDR3 contains 17 residues. CDR3: CASSLVPGPEMNTEAFF. In DNA, the CDR3 is TGCGCCAGCAGCTTGGTGCCAGGGCCTGAGATGAACACTGAAGCTTTCTTT.

In the case of this clonotype: A read error may account for a junction end that differs from germline. V is TRBV7-6 and J is TRBJ2-7, with 7 positions matching TRBD2. Germline V gives CDR1 SGHVS, CDR2 FNYEAQ. The CDR3 runs 14 residues. The CDR3 sequence: CANSQGLTTYEQYF. The CDR3 bases are TGTGCCAACAGCCAGGGACTAACTACCTACGAGCAGTACTTC.

A few counts support this clonotype. The chain carries TRBV11-2 and TRBJ2-1; D unclear. V lost 1 base, J lost 6 bases, and 13 bases lay in between. CDR1 SGHAT and CDR2 FQNNGV come from the germline V gene. The CDR3 spans 15 residues. As DNA, the CDR3 is TGTGCCAGCAGCTTAGTGTTGTCCAGCGCCAATGAGCAGTTCTTC. The encoded protein is CASSLVLSSANEQFF.

This clonotype was seen a few times. This chain connects TRBV20-1 to TRBJ1-4; TRBD1 aligns across 7 bases. From germline, CDR1 is DFQATT and CDR2 SNEGSKA (reference sequence). This CDR3 comprises 16 residues. V lost 5 bases and J lost 5; bases outside the gene matches: 14. The DNA of the CDR3 is TGCAGTGCTGAAGACCCGTCGGACAGGATCAATGAAAAACTGTTTTTT. Amino acids: CSAEDPSDRINEKLFF.

This clonotype was seen only a few times. A much more abundant neighbour one base away suggests this may be a read error. The chain is built from TRBV3-1 and TRBJ2-4; D is undetermined. The length of the CDR3 is 15 residues. Per the germline V gene, CDR1 is LGHDT and CDR2 is YNNKEL (reference sequence). The CDR3, as DNA: TGTGCCAGCAGCCAAGATAGGCGGAGCAAAAGCATTCAGTACTTC. Amino acid sequence: CASSQDRRSKSIQYF. Combining the CDR3 with reference TRBV3-1 and TRBJ2-4 gives the whole variable domain DTAVSQTPKYLVTQMGNDKSIKCEQNLGHDTMYWYKQDSKKFLKIMFSYNNKELIINETVPNRFSPKSPDKAHLNLHINSLELGDSAVYFCASSQDRRSKSIQYFGAGTRLSVL.